Detailed here is one TCR beta chain. This entry comes from a study of PD-L1 blockade in urothelial cancer. Study as a whole: Between 0 and 3 chemotherapy regimens preceded treatment for each patient.

Clones were sequenced by immunoSEQ multiplex PCR, and TCRdb holds only the in-frame ones, with some missing. The sample lists about 45,000 clones; approximately 88% were seen once. The sequencing here drew on PBMCs, taken around atezolizumab (anti-PD-L1) treatment. The sequence was obtained from a man older than 75 with urothelial cancer.

Here the CDR3 reads CASRNRVPPTGELFF. For the CDR3, the DNA is TGCGCCAGCAGAAACAGGGTTCCCCCCACCGGGGAGCTGTTTTTT. This chain joins TRBV10-2 and TRBJ2-2, with D perhaps matching TRBD1 (6 bases). The CDR3 totals 15 residues. CDR1 and CDR2 from the germline V gene are WSHSY and SAAADI. V was clipped by 6 bases and J by 4 bases, with 15 bases between them.